A single sample is the source of the 31 T cell receptor beta chains below, sequenced in a study of CD8 T cells in ankylosing spondylitis. One entry per CDR3 protein results from TCRdb running MiXCR on the 5' RACE reads. The profile shows about 540,000 distinct CDR3 sequences, approximately 12% of them singletons. These receptors have no identified antigens. Findings and caveats of the study: There was a TCR beta motif, made of eight highly homologous variants, that appeared characteristic of ankylosing spondylitis blood.

Sequences were obtained from blood, either unsorted or a sorted T cell fraction (not recorded which). The receptor set was obtained from a male donor with ankylosing spondylitis.

In this sample, this clonotype turned up a few times. The chain joins TRBV5-1 to TRBJ2-5; D may be TRBD1 (6 bases). Germline-derived CDR1 and CDR2 are SGHRS and YFSETQ. Trimming took 5 bases from V and 2 from J, leaving 13 bases between them. The CDR3 spans 14 residues. This chain's CDR3 is CASREQGSQETQYF. CDR3 nucleotide sequence: TGCGCCAGCAGGGAACAGGGTTCTCAAGAGACCCAGTACTTC.

The genes are TRBV20-1 and TRBJ2-1, with 7 bases matching TRBD1. With 7 bases clipped from V and 7 bases from J, the junction kept 10 bases outside the gene matches. The length of the CDR3 is 13 residues. Germline CDR1 and CDR2: DFQATT and SNEGSKA (reference sequence). The CDR3 bases are TGCAGTGGAACGACAGGGTATGGTAATGAGCAGTTCTTC. Protein: CSGTTGYGNEQFF.

This clonotype was recorded many times. The genes are TRBV24-1 and TRBJ1-5, with D maybe TRBD1 (5 bases). CDR1 KGHDR and CDR2 SFDVKD come from the germline V gene. The ends were cut back, 10 bases at V and 3 bases at J, with 12 bases in the middle. The length of the CDR3 is 13 residues. The CDR3 region has the DNA TGTGCCACTCAAGACAGTAACAATCAGCCCCAGCATTTT. Residues: CATQDSNNQPQHF.

The chain couples TRBV6-1 to TRBJ2-1; 9 bases are shared with TRBD2. Trimming removed 5 bases from V and 1 base from J; junction bases left unmatched: 0. The length of the CDR3 is 14 residues. Per germline, CDR1 MNHNS and CDR2 SASEGT. The CDR3 sequence: CASSSGRSYNEQFF. The DNA for the CDR3 is TGTGCCAGCAGTAGCGGGAGGTCCTACAATGAGCAGTTCTTC.

The chain is built from TRBV30 and TRBJ2-1; D tentatively reads TRBD1 or TRBD2 (5 bases each). Trimming removed 4 bases at V and 6 bases at J, with 16 bases between. This CDR3 region has 14 residues. Germline V gene data show CDR1 as GTSNPN and CDR2 as SVGIG (reference sequence). DNA of the CDR3: TGTGCCTGGACTAGATGGGGACCAACCAATGAGCAGTTCTTC. Amino acids: CAWTRWGPTNEQFF.

Remarks on this clonotype: The junction shows a germline mismatch at one end, possibly a read error. V usage is TRBV10-3 and J usage is TRBJ1-3, with D unclear. The CDR3 is made up of 13 amino acids. CDR1 and CDR2 from the germline V gene are ENHRY and SYGVKD. Written as DNA, the CDR3 is TGTGCCAGCAGTCAGGTTACTGGAAACACCATATATTTT. This sequence encodes CASSQVTGNTIYF.

The chain combines TRBV5-1 with TRBJ2-5; TRBD2 might be the D (6 bases). Germline V lookup: CDR1 SGHRS, CDR2 YFSETQ. There are 15 residues in the CDR3. The V gene lost 2 bases and the J gene lost 2 bases, with 13 bases spanning the gap. For the CDR3, the DNA is TGCGCCAGCAGCTTCTTAGCGGCTATGCAAGAGACCCAGTACTTC. Encoded protein: CASSFLAAMQETQYF.

The V gene is TRBV7-2, the J gene TRBJ2-7; TRBD2 matches at 10 bases. Germline CDR1 SGHTA, CDR2 FQGNSA. CDR3 size: 17 residues. J gave up 3 bases and V 0 bases, and 8 bases lay outside the gene matches. The CDR3: CASSLAGLASGSYEQYF. DNA of the CDR3: TGTGCCAGCAGCTTAGCCGGTTTGGCTAGCGGGAGCTACGAGCAGTACTTC.

V usage is TRBV12-3 or TRBV12-4 and J usage is TRBJ2-1; 8 nucleotides agree with TRBD2. The J segment lost 10 bases and the V segment lost 5 bases, leaving 19 bases of the junction unmatched. CDR3 length: 17 residues. CDR3 DNA: TGTGCCAGCAGTGCCCCCACTCGCGGGAGGAATCAGTACGAGCAGTTCTTC. Residues: CASSAPTRGRNQYEQFF.

This clonotype was observed at least ten times. The rearrangement uses TRBV10-3 and TRBJ2-1; 13 nucleotides agree with TRBD2. The CDR3 is 13 residues long. V trimming: 11 bases; J trimming: 9 bases; junction bases outside the gene matches: 7. Looked up from germline, CDR1 is ENHRY and CDR2 is SYGVKD. CDR3 residues: CASRTSGSPEQFF. For the CDR3, the DNA is TGTGCCTCCCGGACTAGCGGGAGTCCTGAGCAGTTCTTC.

There are many counts of this clonotype. V is TRBV7-9 and J is TRBJ2-1; 10 positions agree with TRBD1. This CDR3 region has 16 residues. J lost 8 bases, V lost 7 bases, and 14 bases had no gene match. Germline loops: CDR1 SEHNR, CDR2 FQNEAQ (reference sequence). CDR3 in amino acids: CASTPARDRGVYEQFF. CDR3 bases: TGTGCCAGCACCCCGGCCAGGGACAGGGGCGTGTATGAGCAGTTCTTC.

This clonotype has a handful of counts. V gene TRBV27 combines with J gene TRBJ2-7, with D tentatively TRBD2 (6 bases). The length of the CDR3 is 15 residues. Germline CDR1 and CDR2: MNHEY and SMNVEV (reference sequence). The V and J ends lost 2 bases and 0 bases respectively, with 11 bases between them. The DNA of the CDR3 is TGTGCCAGCAGTTTAACGGGACTCCGCTCCTACGAGCAGTACTTC. This translates into CASSLTGLRSYEQYF.

This chain uses TRBV10-3 with TRBJ2-1; D ambiguous. Germline V CDR1 and CDR2: ENHRY, SYGVKD. V was shortened by 2 bases and J by 5 bases, with 7 bases between the two germline ends. The CDR3 is 13 amino acids. The CDR3 loop is CAISEPTDNEQFF. The CDR3 bases are TGTGCCATCAGTGAGCCTACAGACAATGAGCAGTTCTTC.

V usage is TRBV20-1 and J usage is TRBJ2-3, with 12 bases that match TRBD2. Trimming took 0 bases from V and 6 from J; bases not matched to a gene: 7. This CDR3 has 16 residues. The V gene's germline CDR1 is DFQATT and CDR2 SNEGSKA (reference sequence). This CDR3 is CSARDRTSGTRDTQYF. In DNA, the CDR3 is TGCAGTGCTAGAGATCGGACTAGCGGGACCCGGGATACGCAGTATTTT.

This clonotype was counted only a few times. The chain carries TRBV24-1 and TRBJ2-1; 8 nucleotides align to TRBD1. Trimming at V came to 4 bases and at J to 3 bases, leaving 4 bases not matched to a gene. This CDR3 region has 15 residues. Germline CDR1 KGHDR, CDR2 SFDVKD. CDR3 sequence (DNA): TGTGCCACCAGTGAGAGACAGGGGTTCTACAATGAGCAGTTCTTC. Protein: CATSERQGFYNEQFF.

Only a few counts were recorded for this clonotype. The chain joins TRBV25-1 to TRBJ2-1; the D gene is possibly TRBD1 (5 bases). V lost 6 bases, J lost 5 bases, and 17 bases lay in between. CDR3 size: 15 residues. Germline CDR1 and CDR2: MGHDK and SYGVNS. CDR3 bases: TGTGCCAGCAGCCCCCTCCTAGGGGCCAACAATGAGCAGTTCTTC. Translating it yields CASSPLLGANNEQFF.

This clonotype has only a few counts. The V and J genes are TRBV3-1 and TRBJ2-1, with a possible D match to TRBD1 (6 bases). The CDR3 sequence is 12 residues long. Germline V gives CDR1 LGHDT, CDR2 YNNKEL (reference sequence). V lost 4 bases, J lost 9 bases, and 10 bases lay in between. CDR3 in DNA: TGTGCCAGCAGCCCGACGACAGGTGAGCAGTTCTTC. Protein sequence: CASSPTTGEQFF.

The rearrangement links TRBV12-3 or TRBV12-4 to TRBJ2-3; D is uncertain. CDR3 length: 12 residues. V lost 4 bases and J 9 bases, leaving 11 bases between the germline ends. The CDR3 reads CASSSPQRTQYF. The CDR3 region has the DNA TGTGCCAGCAGTTCCCCCCAAAGAACGCAGTATTTT.

This clonotype was found many times. V gene TRBV9 combines with J gene TRBJ2-5; D possibly uses TRBD1 or TRBD2 (5 bases each). CDR3 size: 16 residues. Germline lookup yields CDR1 SGDLS and CDR2 YYNGEE. Trimming removed 2 bases from V and 1 base from J, with 15 bases in between. CDR3 sequence: CASSVGTSGGQETQYF. The CDR3 DNA is TGTGCCAGCAGCGTCGGGACCTCTGGGGGCCAAGAGACCCAGTACTTC. Filled out from reference TRBV9 and TRBJ2-5, the complete variable domain reads DSGVTQTPKHLITATGQRVTLRCSPRSGDLSVYWYQQSLDQGLQFLIQYYNGEERAKGNILERFSAQQFPDLHSELNLSSLELGDSALYFCASSVGTSGGQETQYFGPGTRLLVL.

At least ten counts were recorded for this clonotype. This chain links TRBV12-3 or TRBV12-4 with TRBJ2-1; TRBD1 might be the D (6 bases). V shed 6 bases and J shed 11 bases, with 14 bases lying between them. CDR3 size: 12 residues. As DNA, the CDR3 is TGTGCCAGCAGCCTCTCAGGGGAACAGCAGTTCTTC. Amino acids: CASSLSGEQQFF.

The V call is TRBV5-6, the J call TRBJ2-7, with D maybe TRBD1 (5 bases). Trimming removed 5 bases at V and 9 bases at J, with 18 bases between. The germline gives CDR1 SGHDT, CDR2 YYEEEE. The CDR3 covers 13 residues. CDR3 loop: CASSYDSIRAQYV. CDR3 sequence (DNA): TGTGCCAGCAGTTACGACAGTATACGTGCGCAGTACGTC.

This clonotype has a count of ten or more. This chain links TRBV6-1 with TRBJ2-2, with no clear D. Germline CDR1 MNHNS, CDR2 SASEGT. Trimming took 7 bases from V and 5 from J, leaving 11 bases between them. The CDR3 covers 13 residues. This CDR3 reads CASMGFRTGELFF. CDR3 nucleotides: TGTGCCAGCATGGGGTTTCGGACCGGGGAGCTGTTTTTT.

V gene TRBV4-2 combines with J gene TRBJ1-1, with TRBD1 matching over 8 bases. Germline lookup yields CDR1 LGHNA and CDR2 YNFKEQ. The CDR3 has 16 amino acids. V was pared by 0 bases and J by 1 base, with 4 bases of the junction left unmatched. In nucleotides, the CDR3 is TGTGCCAGCAGCCAAGATGACAGGGGTTGGAACACTGAAGCTTTCTTT. Translated, it gives CASSQDDRGWNTEAFF.

This clonotype occurred many times. The chain is built from TRBV7-9 and TRBJ1-2, with D uncertain. The ends were cut back, 6 bases at V and 5 bases at J, with 10 bases in the middle. Germline values: CDR1 SEHNR, CDR2 FQNEAQ (reference sequence). The CDR3 is 12 residues long. This CDR3 reads CASSLGGYGYTF. The DNA for the CDR3 is TGTGCCAGCAGTTTGGGAGGGTATGGCTACACCTTC. Looking up the rest from reference TRBV7-9 and TRBJ1-2 gives the full variable domain: DTGVSQNPRHKITKRGQNVTFRCDPISEHNRLYWYRQTLGQGPEFLTYFQNEAQLEKSRLLSDRFSAERPKGSFSTLEIQRTEQGDSAMYLCASSLGGYGYTFGSGTRLTVV.

About this clonotype itself: Sequence at one end of the junction differs from germline and may be a read error. This sequence joins TRBV20-1 and TRBJ2-7, with 9 bases identical to TRBD2. From germline, CDR1 is DFQATT and CDR2 SNEGSKA (reference sequence). This CDR3 is 16 amino acids long. The CDR3 region has the DNA TGCTGTGCTAGAGTCTCTTCTCCTAGCGGGACCTACGAGCAGTACTTC. This translates into CCARVSSPSGTYEQYF.

This chain's CDR3 is CSALSPASARYEQFF. The CDR3 DNA follows: TGCAGTGCTCTCTCCCCAGCCTCGGCAAGGTATGAGCAGTTCTTC. This chain connects TRBV20-1 to TRBJ2-1, with D uncertain. V was trimmed by 5 bases and J by 8 bases, leaving 22 bases between them. This CDR3 contains 15 residues. Germline V gene data show CDR1 as DFQATT and CDR2 as SNEGSKA (reference sequence).

This clonotype was counted a few times. This chain connects TRBV12-3 or TRBV12-4 to TRBJ2-2; a possible D gene is TRBD2 (5 bases). Deletions cut 7 bases from V and 6 bases from J, with 18 bases between. This CDR3 contains 15 residues. In nucleotides, the CDR3 is TGTGCCAGCACCCCGTTGGGGAGCAGGCCCGGGGAGCTGTTTTTT. Its protein product is CASTPLGSRPGELFF.

This clonotype appeared a few times. The chain couples TRBV5-1 to TRBJ2-7; 8 nucleotides align to TRBD1. In germline, CDR1 is SGHRS, CDR2 YFSETQ. V was pared by 0 bases and J by 7 bases, with 9 bases of the junction left unmatched. The CDR3 has 15 residues. The CDR3 DNA reads as TGCGCCAGCAGCTTGGAGGCAGGGGGCGTGGGGGAGCAGTACTTC. Amino acids: CASSLEAGGVGEQYF.

The CDR3 sequence: CATSDSGAVLGYTF. The DNA of the CDR3 is TGTGCCACCAGTGATTCTGGGGCGGTCTTGGGCTACACCTTC. J is TRBJ1-2 and V is TRBV24-1, with a tentative D call TRBD1 (5 bases). V dropped 2 bases and J dropped 8 bases, with 14 bases sitting between them. Germline CDR1 and CDR2: KGHDR and SFDVKD. This CDR3 comprises 14 residues.

This clonotype was observed a handful of times. The chain couples TRBV6-2 or TRBV6-3 to TRBJ1-2, with 8 bases aligning to TRBD1. Per germline, CDR1 MNHEY and CDR2 SVGEGT. The CDR3 runs 13 residues. The ends lost 4 bases at V and 7 bases at J; junction bases unmatched: 5. The CDR3 nucleotides read TGTGCCAGCAGTTCCCAGGGGGCACCTGGCTACACCTTC. Its protein is CASSSQGAPGYTF.

This clonotype was detected a few times. The chain uses TRBV2 and TRBJ2-3; 9 bases match TRBD2. V lost 6 bases and J lost 4; bases outside the gene matches: 11. The CDR3 runs to 16 residues. Germline CDR1 reads SNHLY; CDR2 reads FYNNEI. In nucleotides, the CDR3 is TGTGCCAGCAGGAGGACTAGCGACCCAGCGGCAGATACGCAGTATTTT. Protein: CASRRTSDPAADTQYF.